Described below is a single T cell receptor beta chain sequence and its context. This CDR3 is also generated by other DNA sequences in the sample. The data stem from a study of blood T cell repertoires in COVID-19. Study as a whole: Whether acute or convalescent, the COVID-19 samples came from the United States, Italy and Spain. The cDNA or gDNA used as material had been derived from T cells, B-cell-depleted T cells, or PBMCs.

Per the authors' pipeline: Counts of nucleated cells, estimated from reference gene primer amplification, were obtained. Method: immunoSEQ multiplex PCR; TCRdb's copy keeps in-frame clones and lacks some. D and trimming come from the DNA, and the V and J calls and clone size come from that table. The table records around 150,000 clones, approximately 86% of them present only once. The sample was peripheral blood. The source of this sequence is a man in his sixties or seventies with acute or convalescent COVID-19.

The CDR3 bases are TGTGCCAGTAGTATATACCCTCCGACAGGACTCAATCAGCCCCAGCATTTT. It translates to CASSIYPPTGLNQPQHF. The rearrangement links TRBV19 to TRBJ1-5; weak D call: TRBD1 (6 bases). The germline CDR1 and CDR2 sequences are LNHDA and SQIVND (reference sequence). The CDR3 runs 17 residues. Trimming took 2 bases from V and 3 from J, leaving 17 bases between them.